Listed below are T cell receptor beta chains from one sample, sequenced in a study of radiotherapy plus CTLA-4 blockade in lung cancer. TCRdb keeps only in-frame clones here, not all; method: immunoSEQ multiplex PCR. Of about 88,000 clones listed, around 72% are singletons. The sample was peripheral blood, taken from a patient treated with radiotherapy plus ipilimumab. These receptors all stem from a human donor with non-small cell lung cancer that progressed on radiotherapy plus ipilimumab. Both conserved end residues are part of each CDR3. D genes are given only for firm matches. Expanded clones get a size class; other rows say once, few or many, or leave the size out.

cdr3_length,d_call,clone_size,j_call,v_call,cdr3_aa,cdr3_nt
11,-,-,TRBJ1-1,TRBV7-2,CASSAGTQAFF,TGTGCCAGCAGCGCCGGGACACAAGCTTTCTTT
14,-,-,TRBJ2-7,TRBV30,CAWSVTRGRYEQYF,TGTGCCTGGAGTGTAACCAGGGGTCGCTACGAGCAGTACTTC
14,-,once,TRBJ1-4,TRBV7-9,CASSFDTEAEKLFF,TGTGCCAGCAGCTTTGACACGGAGGCCGAAAAACTGTTTTTT
12,-,few,TRBJ1-2,TRBV19,CASMQGGYGYTF,TGTGCCAGTATGCAGGGAGGCTATGGCTACACCTTC
16,-,-,TRBJ1-5,TRBV7-6,CASSLEAGLSNQPQHF,TGTGCCAGCAGCTTAGAAGCGGGACTTAGCAATCAGCCCCAGCATTTT
15,TRBD2,-,TRBJ2-1,TRBV5-4,CASSLSGRNYNEQFF,TGTGCCAGCAGCTTGAGCGGGAGAAACTACAATGAGCAGTTCTTC
11,-,-,TRBJ1-2,TRBV21-1,CASSNECGYTF,TGTGCCAGCAGCAACGAGTGTGGCTACACCTTC
16,TRBD2,-,TRBJ2-1,TRBV29-1,CSVRGAGGRVGDEQFF,TGCAGCGTCAGGGGAGCGGGGGGCAGGGTAGGAGATGAGCAGTTCTTC
13,TRBD1,-,TRBJ1-2,TRBV19,CASSISRQGAYTF,TGTGCCAGTAGTATATCCCGACAGGGTGCCTACACCTTC
15,-,-,TRBJ2-3,TRBV6-5,CASSSGVGAWDTQYF,TGTGCCAGCAGTTCCGGTGTAGGGGCTTGGGATACGCAGTATTTT
13,-,-,TRBJ1-5,TRBV5-1,CASSWDGHQPQHF,TGCGCCAGCAGCTGGGACGGCCATCAGCCCCAGCATTTT
13,-,-,TRBJ1-1,TRBV5-1,CASSLGTLTEAFF,TGCGCCAGCAGCTTAGGGACGTTGACTGAAGCTTTCTTT
12,-,-,TRBJ1-5,TRBV28,CASSTGRQPQHF,TGTGCCAGCTCGACAGGTCGGCAGCCCCAGCATTTT
17,TRBD1,-,TRBJ1-3,TRBV30,CAWSVQRTGFSGNTIYF,TGTGCCTGGAGTGTACAGAGGACAGGTTTCTCTGGAAACACCATATATTTT